Each of the 21 T cell receptor beta chains below was sequenced from the same sample in a study of blood T cell repertoires in COVID-19. Clones were sequenced by immunoSEQ multiplex PCR, and TCRdb holds only the in-frame ones, with some missing. The sample includes 150,000 to 200,000 clones, just over 85% seen only once; the top ten take 8% to 10%. The sequencing sample was made of peripheral blood. These receptors all stem from a man aged 60 to 75 with acute or convalescent COVID-19.

Concerning this clone: The sample has other DNA sequences that encode this CDR3 too. This chain joins TRBV3-1 (or the pseudogene TRBV3-2) and TRBJ2-7; D unresolved. CDR3 length: 12 amino acids. The V end was cut by 3 bases, the J end by 4 bases, with 7 bases between. The germline V gene has CDR1 LGHDT and CDR2 YNNKEL (reference sequence). The CDR3 DNA sequence: TGTGCCAGCAGCCAGGCTAGTTACGAGCAGTACTTC. This gives the protein CASSQASYEQYF.

This clone was found a few times. The chain has TRBV3-1 (or the pseudogene TRBV3-2) and TRBJ1-2; D is unresolved. This CDR3 is built from 15 residues. Germline lookup yields CDR1 LGHDT and CDR2 YNNKEL (reference sequence). The germline V and J ends were trimmed by 8 bases and 0 bases, with 16 bases remaining between them. Written as DNA, the CDR3 is TGTGCCAGCTCCGGTGCGGGCCGCCCTAACTATGGCTACACCTTC. Translation: CASSGAGRPNYGYTF.

V and J are TRBV18 and TRBJ2-7, with TRBD1 identical over 7 bases. The CDR3 covers 15 residues. The junction had 5 bases not matched to a gene; V was cut back by 3 bases and J by 0 bases. CDR1 is KGHSH and CDR2 is LQKENI in the germline V gene. The CDR3 sequence: CASSPTRDSSYEQYF. In DNA form, the CDR3 reads TGTGCCAGCTCACCGACCCGGGACAGCTCCTACGAGCAGTACTTC.

This chain uses TRBV28 with TRBJ1-3; D gene uncertain. Trimming removed 6 bases from V and 4 bases from J, with 13 bases in between. The CDR3 contains 14 residues. Germline CDR1 is MDHEN and CDR2 is SYDVKM. The CDR3 DNA is TGTGCCAGCAGCGTAGACGCGGGCGGAAACACCATATATTTT. This gives the protein CASSVDAGGNTIYF.

The J gene is TRBJ2-1, the V gene TRBV20-1; a possible D gene is TRBD2 (6 bases). Deletions cut 6 bases from V and 4 bases from J, with 7 bases between. Germline assignment: CDR1 DFQATT and CDR2 SNEGSKA (reference sequence). The CDR3 consists of 11 residues. CDR3 in amino acids: CSAAGYNEQFF. CDR3 in DNA: TGCAGTGCGGCGGGGTACAATGAGCAGTTCTTC.

J is TRBJ2-1 and V is TRBV29-1, with 13 bases identical to TRBD2. The CDR3 has 14 amino acids. Germline CDR1 SQVTM, CDR2 ANQGSEA. V was pared by 7 bases and J by 5 bases, with 5 bases of the junction left unmatched. CDR3 DNA sequence: TGCAGCGCCCGACTAGCGGGAGGAAACAATGAGCAGTTCTTC. Translating gives CSARLAGGNNEQFF.

This clone has just one count. This rearrangement joins TRBV5-4 to TRBJ2-2; 8 positions agree with TRBD2. This CDR3 has 16 amino acids. V trimming: 4 bases; J trimming: 7 bases; junction bases outside the gene matches: 12. CDR1 and CDR2 from the germline V gene are SGHNT and YYREEE (reference sequence). This CDR3 reads CASSVLAASGGGELFF. CDR3 sequence (DNA): TGTGCCAGCAGCGTACTAGCGGCCAGCGGGGGCGGGGAGCTGTTTTTT.

The rearrangement joins TRBV30 to TRBJ1-5; D call uncertain. CDR1 and CDR2 from the germline V gene are GTSNPN and SVGIG (reference sequence). The CDR3 contains 13 residues. Trimming took 0 bases from V and 4 from J, leaving 7 bases between them. The CDR3 region has the DNA TGTGCCTGGAGTGTACAGCTTAATCAGCCCCAGCATTTT. Protein sequence: CAWSVQLNQPQHF.

This clone was found once. CDR3 amino acids: CASSSRGEDTEAFF. DNA of the CDR3: TGCGCCAGCAGCTCCAGGGGCGAGGACACTGAAGCTTTCTTT. The V and J genes are TRBV5-1 and TRBJ1-1; D is possibly TRBD1 (6 bases). Trimming removed 3 bases from V and 3 bases from J, with 12 bases in between. The germline CDR1 and CDR2 sequences are SGHRS and YFSETQ. The CDR3 is 14 residues long.

V and J are TRBV11-2 and TRBJ1-2; TRBD1 might be the D (5 bases). Trimming stripped 0 bases from V and 0 bases from J, with 8 bases between. The CDR3 totals 15 residues. CDR1 SGHAT and CDR2 FQNNGV come from the germline V gene. In DNA, the CDR3 is TGTGCCAGCAGCTTAGAAGCAGGGTCTAACTATGGCTACACCTTC. Translated, it gives CASSLEAGSNYGYTF. Looking up the rest from reference TRBV11-2 and TRBJ1-2 gives the full variable domain: EAGVAQSPRYKIIEKRQSVAFWCNPISGHATLYWYQQILGQGPKLLIQFQNNGVVDDSQLPKDRFSAERLKGVDSTLKIQPAKLEDSAVYLCASSLEAGSNYGYTFGSGTRLTVV.

J is TRBJ2-1 and V is TRBV29-1, with TRBD2 identical over 10 bases. The CDR3 has 15 residues. Germline lookup yields CDR1 SQVTM and CDR2 ANQGSEA. V gave up 4 bases and J gave up 4 bases; unmatched junction bases: 7. The CDR3 DNA follows: TGCAGCGTTGGACGTTCTAGCGGGAGTTACAATGAGCAGTTCTTC. Translating it yields CSVGRSSGSYNEQFF.

This chain connects TRBV4-1 to TRBJ2-6, with D possibly TRBD2 on 6 matching bases. Germline V gives CDR1 MGHRA, CDR2 YSYEKL. V lost 2 bases, J lost 0 bases, and 14 bases lay in between. This CDR3 has 18 residues. This CDR3 reads CASSQPRGLRSGANVLTF. Here the CDR3 DNA reads TGCGCCAGCAGCCAACCACGGGGACTGCGCTCTGGGGCCAACGTCCTGACTTTC.

The chain has TRBV6-5 and TRBJ1-5; 8 bases fit TRBD1. The CDR3 is 14 amino acids. Germline V gene data show CDR1 as MNHEY and CDR2 as SVGAGI. The ends lost 6 bases at V and 4 bases at J; junction bases unmatched: 5. The CDR3 reads CASRRTGWNQPQHF. The CDR3 DNA follows: TGTGCCAGCAGAAGGACAGGGTGGAATCAGCCCCAGCATTTT.

The CDR3 DNA reads as TGTGCCAGCAGTTTATCGATTGGAGGGTCGGGTGAAGCTTTCTTT. Translation gives CASSLSIGGSGEAFF. This chain joins TRBV27 and TRBJ1-1; no clear D gene. Looked up from germline, CDR1 is MNHEY and CDR2 is SMNVEV (reference sequence). Trimming shortened V by 0 bases and J by 7 bases, and 15 bases separated the two germline ends. The CDR3 loop spans 15 amino acids.

V usage is TRBV5-1 and J usage is TRBJ1-1; the D is unclear. The CDR3 is 15 amino acids. Trimming removed 1 base at V and 1 base at J, with 11 bases between. Germline V CDR1 and CDR2: SGHRS, YFSETQ. The CDR3 reads CASSLPNTANTEAFF. The CDR3 DNA is TGCGCCAGCAGCTTGCCAAATACAGCGAACACTGAAGCTTTCTTT.

This sequence joins TRBV15 and TRBJ1-2, with 8 bases that match TRBD1. This CDR3 is built from 15 residues. The V segment lost 2 bases and the J segment 8 bases; nucleotides outside the gene matches: 10. CDR1 is LNHNV, CDR2 YYDKDF, per germline (reference sequence). The CDR3 DNA reads as TGTGCCACCAGCAGAAGACAGGGGTGGGATGGAGGCTACACCTTC. It is translated as CATSRRQGWDGGYTF.

The CDR3 nucleotides are TGTGCCAGCAGTGCGGACAGGGGAAGGACCTACAATGAGCAGTTCTTC. Residues: CASSADRGRTYNEQFF. The chain combines TRBV28 with TRBJ2-1; 9 bases map to TRBD1. Germline V CDR1 and CDR2: MDHEN, SYDVKM. Losses at the gene ends were 5 bases for V and 2 bases for J; bases not matched to a gene: 7. CDR3 length: 16 amino acids.

The chain carries TRBV20-1 and TRBJ2-1; D unclear. The germline gives CDR1 DFQATT, CDR2 SNEGSKA (reference sequence). V dropped 3 bases and J dropped 9 bases, with 9 bases sitting between them. The CDR3 has 11 amino acids. The CDR3 loop reads CSASRLVEQFF. The CDR3 coding sequence is TGCAGTGCTAGTAGGCTAGTTGAGCAGTTCTTC.

The chain joins TRBV5-1 to TRBJ2-1; 10 bases map to TRBD2. Losses at the gene ends were 4 bases for V and 6 bases for J; bases not matched to a gene: 13. The V gene's germline CDR1 is SGHRS and CDR2 YFSETQ. This CDR3 spans 17 amino acids. The CDR3 loop is CASSVGLAELLLNEQFF. The CDR3 DNA reads as TGCGCCAGCAGCGTCGGACTAGCGGAGCTCTTACTCAATGAGCAGTTCTTC.

The chain is built from TRBV5-1 and TRBJ1-6; 9 bases line up with TRBD1. V lost 1 base, J lost 9 bases, and 14 bases stayed unmatched. The CDR3 consists of 18 residues. Per the germline V gene, CDR1 is SGHRS and CDR2 is YFSETQ. CDR3 amino acids: CASSLLLRSGTGTSPLHF. Here the CDR3 DNA reads TGCGCCAGCAGCTTGTTACTGAGATCCGGGACAGGGACTTCACCCCTCCACTTT. Full variable domain (remainder filled in from reference TRBV5-1 and TRBJ1-6): KAGVTQTPRYLIKTRGQQVTLSCSPISGHRSVSWYQQTPGQGLQFLFEYFSETQRNKGNFPGRFSGRQFSNSRSEMNVSTLELGDSALYLCASSLLLRSGTGTSPLHFGNGTRLTVT.

The chain couples TRBV5-1 to TRBJ2-7, with 7 bases aligning to TRBD1. V was clipped by 2 bases and J by 9 bases; unmatched bases: 11. The length of the CDR3 is 14 residues. The germline CDR1 and CDR2 sequences are SGHRS and YFSETQ. As DNA, the CDR3 is TGCGCCAGCAGCTTCGACAGGGCTCACCCATGGCAGTACTTC. Its translation: CASSFDRAHPWQYF. Filled out from reference TRBV5-1 and TRBJ2-7, the complete variable domain reads KAGVTQTPRYLIKTRGQQVTLSCSPISGHRSVSWYQQTPGQGLQFLFEYFSETQRNKGNFPGRFSGRQFSNSRSEMNVSTLELGDSALYLCASSFDRAHPWQYFGPGTRLTVT.